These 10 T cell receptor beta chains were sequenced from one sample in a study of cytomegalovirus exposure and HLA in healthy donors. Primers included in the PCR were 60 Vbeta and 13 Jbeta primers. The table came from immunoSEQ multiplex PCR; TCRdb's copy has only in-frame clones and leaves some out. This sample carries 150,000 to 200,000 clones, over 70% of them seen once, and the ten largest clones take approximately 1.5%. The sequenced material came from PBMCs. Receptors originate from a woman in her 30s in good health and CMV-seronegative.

CDR3: CASSPGQAGGYTF. The CDR3 nucleotides read TGTGCCAGCAGCCCCGGCCAGGCGGGCGGCTACACCTTC. The chain has TRBV7-3 and TRBJ1-2; unclear D gene. The CDR3 runs 13 residues. Germline-derived CDR1 and CDR2 are SGHTA and FQGTGA. The ends were cut back, 5 bases at V and 8 bases at J, with 15 bases in the middle.

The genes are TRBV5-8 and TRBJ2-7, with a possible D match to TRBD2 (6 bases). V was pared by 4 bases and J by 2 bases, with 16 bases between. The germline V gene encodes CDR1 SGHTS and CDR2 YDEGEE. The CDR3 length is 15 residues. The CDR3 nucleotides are TGTGCCAGCAGCCCCCCCAGGGAGGCCCCCTACGAGCAGTACTTC. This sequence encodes CASSPPREAPYEQYF.

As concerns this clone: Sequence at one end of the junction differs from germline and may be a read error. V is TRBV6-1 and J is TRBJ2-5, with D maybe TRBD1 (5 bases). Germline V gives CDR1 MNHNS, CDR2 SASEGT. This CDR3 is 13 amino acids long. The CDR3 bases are TGTGCCACCAGTATCGGCAGGGAAGAGACCCAGTACTTC. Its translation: CATSIGREETQYF.

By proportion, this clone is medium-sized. The CDR3, as DNA: TGCGCCAGCAGTGAGTCGTTGTTGGGGAGGGGCACTGAAGCTTTCTTT. Its protein product is CASSESLLGRGTEAFF. This chain connects TRBV10-2 to TRBJ1-1; perhaps TRBD1 as D (5 bases). CDR3 length: 16 residues. Trimming took 0 bases from V and 4 from J, leaving 15 bases between them. The germline CDR1 and CDR2 sequences are WSHSY and SAAADI.

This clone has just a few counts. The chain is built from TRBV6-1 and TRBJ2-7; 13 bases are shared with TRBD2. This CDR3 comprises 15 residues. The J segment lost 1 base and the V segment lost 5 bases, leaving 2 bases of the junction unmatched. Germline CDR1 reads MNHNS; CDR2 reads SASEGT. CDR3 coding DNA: TGTGCCAGCAGTAAACTAGCGGGGGGGTCCTACGAGCAGTACTTC. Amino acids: CASSKLAGGSYEQYF.

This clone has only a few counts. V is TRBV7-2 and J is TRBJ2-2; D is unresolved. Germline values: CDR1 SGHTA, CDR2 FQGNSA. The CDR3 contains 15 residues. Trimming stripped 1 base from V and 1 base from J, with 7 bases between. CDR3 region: CASSLVAGNTGELFF. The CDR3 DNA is TGTGCCAGCAGCTTAGTGGCAGGGAACACCGGGGAGCTGTTTTTT.

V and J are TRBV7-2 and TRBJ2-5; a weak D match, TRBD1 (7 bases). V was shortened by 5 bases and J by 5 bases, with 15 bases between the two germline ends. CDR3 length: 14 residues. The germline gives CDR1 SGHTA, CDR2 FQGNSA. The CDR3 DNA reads TGTGCCAGCAGCCCCCAGGGGGGCTGGGAGACCCAGTACTTC. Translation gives CASSPQGGWETQYF.

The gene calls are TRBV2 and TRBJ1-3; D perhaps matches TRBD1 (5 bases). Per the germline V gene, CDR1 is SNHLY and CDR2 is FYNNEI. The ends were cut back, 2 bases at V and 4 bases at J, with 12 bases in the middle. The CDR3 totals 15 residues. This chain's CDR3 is CASSERQHLGNTIYF. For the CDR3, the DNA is TGTGCCAGCAGTGAACGACAGCATTTAGGAAACACCATATATTTT.

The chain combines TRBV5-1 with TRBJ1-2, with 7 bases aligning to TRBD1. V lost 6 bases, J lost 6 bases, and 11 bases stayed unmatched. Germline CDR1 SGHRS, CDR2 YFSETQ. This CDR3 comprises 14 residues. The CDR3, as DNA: TGCGCCAGCACCCCTCGGGCAGGGGGACATGGCTACACCTTC. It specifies CASTPRAGGHGYTF.

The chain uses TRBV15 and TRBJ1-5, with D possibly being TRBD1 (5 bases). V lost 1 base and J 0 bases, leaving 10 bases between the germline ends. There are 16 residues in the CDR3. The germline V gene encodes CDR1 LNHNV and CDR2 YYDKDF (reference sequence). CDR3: CATSRGGGYSNQPQHF. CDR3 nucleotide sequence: TGTGCCACCAGCAGAGGTGGGGGGTATAGCAATCAGCCCCAGCATTTT.